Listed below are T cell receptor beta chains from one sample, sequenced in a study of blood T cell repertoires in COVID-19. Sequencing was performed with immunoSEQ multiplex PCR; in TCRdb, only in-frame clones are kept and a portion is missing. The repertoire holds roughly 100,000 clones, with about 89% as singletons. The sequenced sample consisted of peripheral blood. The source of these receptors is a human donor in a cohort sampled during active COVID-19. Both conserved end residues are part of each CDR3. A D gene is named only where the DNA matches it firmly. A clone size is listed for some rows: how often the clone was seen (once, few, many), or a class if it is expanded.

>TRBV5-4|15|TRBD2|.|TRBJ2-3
CASSSGTSGRDTQYF
TGTGCCAGCAGCTCCGGGACTAGCGGGAGGGATACGCAGTATTTT
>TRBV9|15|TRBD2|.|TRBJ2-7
CASSLDSGSGYEQYF
TGTGCCAGCAGCCTAGATAGCGGGAGTGGCTACGAGCAGTACTTC
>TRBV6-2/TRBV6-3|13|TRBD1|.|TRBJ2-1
CASTPRGPNEQFF
TGTGCCAGCACCCCAAGGGGGCCCAATGAGCAGTTCTTC
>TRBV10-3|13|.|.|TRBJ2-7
CAGSARQNYEQYF
TGTGCCGGATCTGCCCGACAAAACTACGAGCAGTACTTC
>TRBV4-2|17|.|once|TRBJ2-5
CASSQPGTGDFKETQYF
TGTGCCAGCAGCCAACCCGGGACGGGGGATTTCAAGGAGACCCAGTACTTC
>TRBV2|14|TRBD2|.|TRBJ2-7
CASRGLAASYEQYF
TGTGCCAGCAGGGGACTAGCGGCGTCCTACGAGCAGTACTTC
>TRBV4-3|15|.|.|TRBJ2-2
CASSQDRVFRGELFF
TGCGCCAGCAGCCAAGACAGGGTATTCCGCGGGGAGCTGTTTTTT
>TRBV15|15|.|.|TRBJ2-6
CATSRERSGANVLTF
TGTGCCACCAGCAGAGAGCGCTCTGGGGCCAACGTCCTGACTTTC
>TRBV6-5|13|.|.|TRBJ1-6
CAGRQVLNSPLHF
TGTGCCGGCCGACAGGTCCTTAATTCACCCCTCCACTTT
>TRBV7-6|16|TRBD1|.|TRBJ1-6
CASSWTGLGVNSPLHF
TGTGCCAGCAGCTGGACAGGTTTGGGGGTGAATTCACCCCTCCACTTT
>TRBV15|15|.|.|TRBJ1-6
CATSLSRQGNSPLHF
TGTGCCACCTCTCTATCCAGGCAGGGGAATTCACCCCTCCACTTT
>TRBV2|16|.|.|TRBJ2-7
CASSPPLAFSSYEQYF
TGTGCCAGCAGTCCCCCTCTAGCGTTTAGCTCCTACGAGCAGTACTTC
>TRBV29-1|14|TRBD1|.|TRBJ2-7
CSVAFPGQGREQYF
TGCAGCGTTGCGTTCCCGGGACAGGGACGCGAGCAGTACTTC
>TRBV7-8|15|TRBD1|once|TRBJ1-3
CASSQGRGPGNTIYF
TGTGCCAGCAGCCAAGGCAGGGGGCCCGGAAACACCATATATTTT
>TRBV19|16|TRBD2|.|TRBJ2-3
CASSGRARGVTDTQYF
TGTGCCAGTAGCGGGAGGGCGCGAGGTGTTACAGATACGCAGTATTTT
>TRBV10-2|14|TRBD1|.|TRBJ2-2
CASRTGLVAGELFF
TGCGCCAGCAGGACAGGGTTAGTTGCCGGGGAGCTGTTTTTT
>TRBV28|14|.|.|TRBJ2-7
CASSFSGRAYEQYF
TGTGCCAGCAGTTTTTCGGGCAGGGCCTACGAGCAGTACTTC
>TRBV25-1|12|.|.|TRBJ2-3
CATRGATDTQYF
TGTGCCACCCGTGGGGCGACAGATACGCAGTATTTT
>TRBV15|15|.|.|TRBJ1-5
CATSRAPGQGQPQHF
TGTGCCACCAGCAGGGCACCAGGCCAGGGACAGCCCCAGCATTTT
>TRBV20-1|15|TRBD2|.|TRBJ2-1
CSASGLADKYNEQFF
TGCAGTGCTAGTGGGCTAGCGGATAAATACAATGAGCAGTTCTTC
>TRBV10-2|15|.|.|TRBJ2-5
CASSEQAGGSETQYF
TGCGCCAGCAGTGAGCAGGCCGGTGGGTCAGAGACCCAGTACTTC
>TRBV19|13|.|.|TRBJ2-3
CASKGLSTDTQYF
TGTGCCTCCAAGGGACTTAGCACAGATACGCAGTATTTT
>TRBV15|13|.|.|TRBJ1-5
CATSTNSNQPQHF
TGTGCCACCAGCACCAATAGCAATCAGCCCCAGCATTTT
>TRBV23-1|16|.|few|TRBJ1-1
CASSQSEQGDGTEAFF
TGCGCCAGCAGTCAAAGTGAACAGGGCGACGGCACTGAAGCTTTCTTT
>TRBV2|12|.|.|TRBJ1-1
CASHRGGTEAFF
TGTGCCAGCCACCGGGGGGGCACTGAAGCTTTCTTT
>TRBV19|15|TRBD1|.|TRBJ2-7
CASSIFGTAGYEQYF
TGTGCCAGTAGTATATTTGGGACAGCCGGCTACGAGCAGTACTTC
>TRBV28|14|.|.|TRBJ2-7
CASSFGLGSVEQYF
TGTGCCAGCAGTTTCGGTCTAGGATCCGTCGAGCAGTACTTC
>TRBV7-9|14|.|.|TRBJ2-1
CASSTGRSYNEQFF
TGTGCCAGCAGCACAGGGAGATCCTACAATGAGCAGTTCTTC
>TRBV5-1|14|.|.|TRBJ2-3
CASSLIENTDTQYF
TGCGCCAGCAGCTTGATCGAGAACACAGATACGCAGTATTTT
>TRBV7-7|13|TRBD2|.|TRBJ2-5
CASSLVGEGTQYF
TGTGCTAGCAGCTTAGTTGGGGAGGGGACCCAGTACTTC
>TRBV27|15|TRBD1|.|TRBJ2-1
CASSPLDRGQGEQFF
TGTGCCAGCAGCCCCTTGGACAGGGGGCAGGGTGAGCAGTTCTTC
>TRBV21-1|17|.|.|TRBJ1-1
CASSNDWVDRGGTEAFF
TGTGCCAGCAGCAACGATTGGGTCGACAGGGGCGGCACTGAAGCTTTCTTT
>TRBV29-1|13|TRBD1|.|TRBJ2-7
CSVKTGTKNEQYF
TGCAGCGTTAAGACAGGGACCAAAAACGAGCAGTACTTC
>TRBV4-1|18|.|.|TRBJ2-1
CASSRLTPGQGFGNEQFF
TGCGCCAGCAGCCGCCTAACCCCTGGGCAGGGTTTTGGCAATGAGCAGTTCTTC
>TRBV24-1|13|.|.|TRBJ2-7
CATSDPGFYEQYF
TGTGCCACCAGTGACCCAGGGTTCTACGAGCAGTACTTC
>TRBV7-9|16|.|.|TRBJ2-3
CASSLKGRGSTDTQYF
TGTGCCAGCAGCTTAAAGGGAAGAGGGAGCACAGATACGCAGTATTTT
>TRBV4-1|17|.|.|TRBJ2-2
CASSQSSERANTGELFF
TGCGCCAGCAGCCAAAGCTCTGAGCGGGCGAACACCGGGGAGCTGTTTTTT
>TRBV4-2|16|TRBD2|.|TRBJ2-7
CASSQDGSGGATEQYF
TGTGCCAGCAGCCAAGACGGAAGCGGGGGGGCGACAGAGCAGTACTTC
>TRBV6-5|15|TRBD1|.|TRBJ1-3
CASSRQGTTGNTIYF
TGTGCCAGCAGCCGACAGGGGACAACTGGAAACACCATATATTTT
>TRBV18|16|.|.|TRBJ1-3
CASSPPMGPSGNTIYF
TGTGCCAGCTCACCACCGATGGGGCCTAGTGGAAACACCATATATTTT
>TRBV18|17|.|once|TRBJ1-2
CASSPRLQNEGDYGYTF
TGTGCCAGCTCACCTCGACTCCAAAATGAGGGGGACTATGGCTACACCTTC
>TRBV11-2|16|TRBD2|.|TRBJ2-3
CASSPTSGGASDTQYF
TGTGCCAGCAGCCCGACTAGCGGGGGGGCCTCAGATACGCAGTATTTT
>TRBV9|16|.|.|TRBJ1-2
CASSPDPGGDFYGYTF
TGTGCCAGCAGCCCCGACCCGGGGGGGGATTTCTATGGCTACACCTTC
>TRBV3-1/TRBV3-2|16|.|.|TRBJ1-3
CASSLNPTGRGNTIYF
TGTGCCAGCAGCCTTAACCCTACAGGGCGTGGAAACACCATATATTTT
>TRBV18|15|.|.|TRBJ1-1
CASSPGRNMNTEAFF
TGTGCCAGCTCACCAGGGCGCAACATGAACACTGAAGCTTTCTTT
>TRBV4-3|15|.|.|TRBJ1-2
CASSQELGGRSGYTF
TGCGCCAGCAGCCAAGAGCTAGGGGGACGGAGTGGCTACACCTTC
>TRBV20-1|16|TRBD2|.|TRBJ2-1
CSASMASGLGGDEQFF
TGCAGTGCTAGTATGGCTAGCGGATTGGGGGGGGATGAGCAGTTCTTC
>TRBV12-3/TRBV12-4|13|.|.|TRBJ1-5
CASSKIEDQPQHF
TGTGCCAGCAGTAAGATAGAGGATCAGCCCCAGCATTTT
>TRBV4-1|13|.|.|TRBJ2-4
CASSAGGLGTRYF
TGCGCCAGCAGCGCAGGGGGGCTAGGCACGAGGTACTTC
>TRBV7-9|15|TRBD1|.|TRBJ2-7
CASSRQGQISDEQYF
TGTGCCAGCAGCAGACAGGGACAGATTTCGGACGAGCAGTACTTC
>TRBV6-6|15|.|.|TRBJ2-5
CASSYPAGLGETQYF
TGTGCCAGCAGTTACCCGGCGGGGCTTGGGGAGACCCAGTACTTC
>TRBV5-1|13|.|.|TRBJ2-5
CASSLVVEETQYF
TGCGCCAGCAGCTTGGTGGTGGAGGAGACCCAGTACTTC
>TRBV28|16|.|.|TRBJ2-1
CASSYGGGSTLDEQFF
TGTGCCAGCAGCTACGGCGGAGGGAGTACCTTGGATGAGCAGTTCTTC
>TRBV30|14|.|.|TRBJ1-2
CAWSPGTSNYGYTF
TGTGCCTGGAGCCCTGGGACAAGTAACTATGGCTACACCTTC